Listed here are 15 T cell receptor beta chains from one sample, sequenced in a study of graft-versus-host responses after intestinal transplantation. Some clones are missing from TCRdb's copy, which holds only in-frame ones; the method was immunoSEQ multiplex PCR. The sample contains almost 70,000 clones, roughly 92% of which appear only once. Sequences were derived from bone marrow, sampled 700 to 750 days after intestinal transplantation. Receptors originate from a human patient who received an intestinal transplant, so some T cells may come from the graft donor.

V and J are TRBV29-1 and TRBJ2-1, with 8 bases identical to TRBD2. CDR1 and CDR2 (germline): SQVTM, ANQGSEA. The CDR3 extends over 14 amino acids. V was pared by 5 bases and J by 6 bases, with 9 bases of the junction left unmatched. The CDR3 coding sequence is TGCAGCGTTCGAGGTCTAGCGGGTTCCAATGAGCAGTTCTTC. This gives the protein CSVRGLAGSNEQFF.

This clone has only one observation. The chain links TRBV7-3 to TRBJ2-2; maybe TRBD2 (5 bases). Trimming left V 4 bases short and J 4 bases short, with 10 bases between. In germline, CDR1 is SGHTA, CDR2 FQGTGA. The CDR3 loop spans 14 amino acids. As DNA, the CDR3 is TGTGCCAGCAGCTCCCGGGGTAGCACCGGGGAGCTGTTTTTT. This sequence encodes CASSSRGSTGELFF.

The chain links TRBV6-1 to TRBJ2-3; 8 bases are a match to TRBD1. Germline-derived CDR1 and CDR2 are MNHNS and SASEGT. CDR3 size: 14 residues. J was trimmed by 5 bases and V by 3 bases; bases with no gene match: 4. CDR3 DNA: TGTGCCAGCAGTGACGGACAGGGTCGAGATACGCAGTATTTT. This encodes CASSDGQGRDTQYF.

The chain combines TRBV6-5 with TRBJ2-5; unclear D gene. The CDR3 is 14 amino acids. In germline, CDR1 is MNHEY, CDR2 SVGAGI. Trimming shortened V by 0 bases and J by 0 bases, and 5 bases separated the two germline ends. The CDR3 DNA sequence: TGTGCCAGCAGTTACTCAAGGTACCAAGAGACCCAGTACTTC. Translating gives CASSYSRYQETQYF.

The rearrangement uses TRBV2 and TRBJ1-6; TRBD1 might be the D (5 bases). This CDR3 comprises 14 residues. Per the germline V gene, CDR1 is SNHLY and CDR2 is FYNNEI. V lost 4 bases to trimming and J lost 8 bases, with 12 bases between them. The CDR3 DNA reads TGTGCCAGCAGTGGCCAGGGAACCTATTCACCCCTCCACTTT. It yields the protein CASSGQGTYSPLHF. The full variable domain, its missing parts supplied by reference TRBV2 and TRBJ1-6, is EPEVTQTPSHQVTQMGQEVILRCVPISNHLYFYWYRQILGQKVEFLVSFYNNEISEKSEIFDDQFSVERPDGSNFTLKIRSTKLEDSAMYFCASSGQGTYSPLHFGNGTRLTVT.

The chain recombines TRBV11-3 with TRBJ2-5; unclear D gene. V was shortened by 3 bases and J by 4 bases, with 9 bases between the two germline ends. The germline CDR1 and CDR2 sequences are SGHNT and YENEEA. CDR3 size: 13 residues. The CDR3 spells CASSFSDGETQYF. The CDR3 coding sequence is TGTGCCAGCAGCTTCTCCGACGGAGAGACCCAGTACTTC.

This chain links TRBV20-1 with TRBJ1-1; D ambiguous. The CDR3 consists of 9 residues. The V end was cut by 3 bases, the J end by 14 bases, with 10 bases between. Germline V gene data show CDR1 as DFQATT and CDR2 as SNEGSKA (reference sequence). The CDR3 loop is CSASRKNFF. The CDR3 DNA follows: TGCAGTGCTAGTCGGAAGAACTTCTTT.

V gene TRBV7-2 combines with J gene TRBJ2-7; D is ambiguous. The CDR3 totals 11 residues. Trimming cost V 1 base and J 5 bases, with 3 bases left between them. Germline CDR1 reads SGHTA; CDR2 reads FQGNSA. In DNA form, the CDR3 reads TGTGCCAGCAGCTTAGGGGACGAGCAGTACTTC. Its protein is CASSLGDEQYF.

This chain connects TRBV10-3 to TRBJ2-6, with 11 bases fitting TRBD2. This CDR3 is built from 16 residues. V dropped 5 bases and J dropped 0; count of bases not matched to a gene: 0. Germline CDR1 is ENHRY and CDR2 is SYGVKD. The CDR3 reads CAISTSGGSGANVLTF. DNA of the CDR3: TGTGCCATCAGTACTAGCGGGGGCTCTGGGGCCAACGTCCTGACTTTC.

A few counts support this clone. The V call is TRBV11-1, the J call TRBJ2-7; a weak D match, TRBD1 (6 bases). Germline V gene sequence: CDR1 SGHAT, CDR2 FQDESV (reference sequence). V was pared by 3 bases and J by 6 bases, with 15 bases between. The CDR3 runs 14 residues. The CDR3 DNA follows: TGTGCCAGCAGCTTGGAGAGACAGGTACGCGAGCAGTACTTC. Translating it yields CASSLERQVREQYF.

The V call is TRBV10-3, the J call TRBJ1-2, with unresolved D. Trimming removed 4 bases from V and 7 bases from J, with 13 bases in between. This CDR3 region has 13 residues. Germline V lookup: CDR1 ENHRY, CDR2 SYGVKD. CDR3 DNA: TGTGCCATCAGTGTAGCCGGGGATGGTGGCTACACCTTC. It codes for CAISVAGDGGYTF.

The chain links TRBV12-5 to TRBJ2-5, with D unresolved. The CDR3 runs to 11 residues. V lost 0 bases and J 8 bases, leaving 4 bases between the germline ends. Germline V lookup: CDR1 LGHNT, CDR2 FRNRAP. The CDR3 region is CASGLVNTQYF. The CDR3, as DNA: TGTGCTAGTGGTTTGGTAAATACCCAGTACTTC.

This chain joins TRBV10-3 and TRBJ2-5, with TRBD2 matching 7 bases. Gene TRBJ2-7 matches the end of the DNA better, so the J call may be wrong. The V gene's germline CDR1 is ENHRY and CDR2 SYGVKD. The CDR3 is 15 residues long. The CDR3 region has the DNA TGTGCCATCAGCGCGGGACTACCCCATTCCTACGAGCAGTACTTC. This encodes CAISAGLPHSYEQYF.

The gene calls are TRBV4-1 and TRBJ1-1, with D possibly TRBD1 on 5 matching bases. This CDR3 spans 17 amino acids. The germline gives CDR1 MGHRA, CDR2 YSYEKL. V was trimmed by 2 bases and J by 3 bases, leaving 19 bases between them. The CDR3 coding sequence is TGCGCCAGCAGCCAAAGAACTTTTTCGGGGGAGGACACTGAAGCTTTCTTT. Translation gives CASSQRTFSGEDTEAFF.

The chain joins TRBV18 to TRBJ1-3; D unclear. Trimming left V 5 bases short and J 6 bases short, with 17 bases between. Germline V lookup: CDR1 KGHSH, CDR2 LQKENI. This CDR3 region has 15 residues. CDR3 region: CASSSVYSESNTIYF. In nucleotides, the CDR3 is TGTGCCAGCTCATCAGTTTACAGTGAATCAAACACCATATATTTT. Full variable domain (remainder filled in from reference TRBV18 and TRBJ1-3): NAGVMQNPRHLVRRRGQEARLRCSPMKGHSHVYWYRQLPEEGLKFMVYLQKENIIDESGMPKERFSAEFPKEGPSILRIQQVVRGDSAAYFCASSSVYSESNTIYFGEGSWLTVV.